This T cell receptor beta chain comes out of a study of blood T cell repertoires in COVID-19. Data came from immunoSEQ multiplex PCR; TCRdb stores just in-frame clones and leaves some out. This sample has 60,000 to 70,000 clones, with around 85% found just once. This CDR3 contains 15 residues. V was pared by 5 bases and J by 5 bases, with 16 bases between. Germline V gene lookup returns CDR1 PRHDT and CDR2 FYEKMQ (reference sequence). The chain couples TRBV13 to TRBJ1-5, with a tentative D call TRBD1 (6 bases). The TCR originated in a man aged 50-60 years with acute or convalescent COVID-19. The specimen was peripheral blood. The CDR3 DNA reads as TGTGCCAGCAGCGCGGGTGGGGGGGCGGATCAGCCCCAGCATTTT. This encodes CASSAGGGADQPQHF.